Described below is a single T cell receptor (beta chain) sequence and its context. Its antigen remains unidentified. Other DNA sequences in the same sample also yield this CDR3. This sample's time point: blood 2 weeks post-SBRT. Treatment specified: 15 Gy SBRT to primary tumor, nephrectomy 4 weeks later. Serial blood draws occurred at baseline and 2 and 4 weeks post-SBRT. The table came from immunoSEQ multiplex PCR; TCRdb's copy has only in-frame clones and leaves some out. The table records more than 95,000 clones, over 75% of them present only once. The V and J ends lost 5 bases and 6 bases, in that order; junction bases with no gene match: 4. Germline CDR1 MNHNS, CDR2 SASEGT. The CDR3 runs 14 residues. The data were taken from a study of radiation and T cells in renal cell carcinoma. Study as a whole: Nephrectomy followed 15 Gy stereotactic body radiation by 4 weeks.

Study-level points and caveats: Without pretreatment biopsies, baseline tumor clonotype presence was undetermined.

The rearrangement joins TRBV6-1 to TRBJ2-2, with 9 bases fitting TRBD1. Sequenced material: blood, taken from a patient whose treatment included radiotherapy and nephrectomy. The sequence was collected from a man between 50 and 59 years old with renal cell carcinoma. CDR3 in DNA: TGTGCCAGCAGTCAACAGGGGGCAGCCGGGGAGCTGTTTTTT. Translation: CASSQQGAAGELFF.